Shown below are 12 T cell receptor beta chains from a single sample sequenced in a study of CD8+ T cells in alopecia areata. TCR sequencing used cDNA made by reverse transcription of extracted RNA. Sequencing used immunoSEQ multiplex PCR; TCRdb keeps in-frame clones, though not all of them. Here the sample spans over 100,000 clones, 53% being singletons. The treatment is: oral pan-JAK inhibitor, 5-10 mg twice daily. The starting material was CD4+ T cells sorted from blood, obtained at week 4, from a patient treated with tofacitinib. The origin of the receptors is a human donor with alopecia areata.

J is TRBJ1-4 and V is TRBV15; no firm D call. The CDR3 loop spans 15 amino acids. Germline values: CDR1 LNHNV, CDR2 YYDKDF (reference sequence). Between the trimmed V and J ends, which lost 0 bases and 5 bases, there was a span of 10 bases. The CDR3 DNA follows: TGTGCCACCAGCAGAGATGGGATTGAGAATGAAAAACTGTTTTTT. This translates into CATSRDGIENEKLFF.

This clone was seen only a few times. The chain is built from TRBV4-2 and TRBJ2-5, with D possibly being TRBD2 (6 bases). Germline-derived CDR1 and CDR2 are LGHNA and YNFKEQ. Deletions cut 0 bases from V and 4 bases from J, with 15 bases between. The CDR3 spans 16 residues. CDR3 protein: CASSQDRRGIGETQYF. CDR3 coding DNA: TGTGCCAGCAGCCAAGATCGGCGCGGGATAGGAGAGACCCAGTACTTC.

This clone was observed a few times. The V call is TRBV14, the J call TRBJ2-7, with 8 bases matching TRBD2. Germline V gene data show CDR1 as SGHDN and CDR2 as FVKESK. The length of the CDR3 is 15 residues. V shed 7 bases and J 2 bases; nucleotides not matched to a gene: 10. CDR3 sequence: CASTRASGPTYEQYF. CDR3 coding DNA: TGTGCCAGCACCCGAGCTAGCGGGCCCACCTACGAGCAGTACTTC.

The V and J genes are TRBV4-2 and TRBJ1-2; no clear D gene. The length of the CDR3 is 14 residues. Germline CDR1 LGHNA, CDR2 YNFKEQ. The germline V and J ends were trimmed by 4 bases and 5 bases, with 14 bases remaining between them. CDR3 residues: CASSRDGDGYGYTF. CDR3 sequence (DNA): TGTGCCAGCAGCCGAGATGGAGACGGGTATGGCTACACCTTC.

The chain carries TRBV29-1 and TRBJ1-1; D possibly corresponds to TRBD1 (5 bases). The CDR3 sequence is 12 residues long. V shed 4 bases and J shed 3 bases, with 9 bases lying between them. The germline CDR1 and CDR2 sequences are SQVTM and ANQGSEA. The CDR3 DNA follows: TGCAGCGTTGCGTCGGGGGACACTGAAGCTTTCTTT. This encodes CSVASGDTEAFF.

The chain carries TRBV6-5 and TRBJ1-2; D uncertain. The CDR3 is made up of 14 amino acids. Germline V CDR1 and CDR2: MNHEY, SVGAGI. V was clipped by 7 bases and J by 8 bases, with 20 bases between them. CDR3 loop: CASTPSARAYGYTF. CDR3 sequence (DNA): TGTGCCAGCACCCCCTCAGCGAGGGCCTACGGCTACACCTTC.

The chain recombines TRBV7-9 with TRBJ1-1; possible D gene TRBD1, 5 bases. Trimming shortened V by 4 bases and J by 5 bases, and 20 bases separated the two germline ends. This CDR3 has 16 residues. Germline-derived CDR1 and CDR2 are SEHNR and FQNEAQ (reference sequence). The CDR3 protein is CASSSLGDGAATEAFF. CDR3 bases: TGTGCCAGCAGCTCCCTAGGGGATGGGGCCGCGACTGAAGCTTTCTTT.

This rearrangement joins TRBV7-8 to TRBJ1-1; D ambiguous. The V gene's germline CDR1 is SGHVS and CDR2 FQNEAQ. V was pared by 3 bases and J by 1 base, with 9 bases between. This CDR3 contains 14 residues. CDR3 DNA sequence: TGTGCCAGCAGCTTCTTATCACCGAACACTGAAGCTTTCTTT. As protein: CASSFLSPNTEAFF.

This clone was seen only a few times. The CDR3 DNA follows: TGTGCCAGCAGCGTTGAGGACCAAGAGACCCAGTACTTC. Its protein product is CASSVEDQETQYF. This chain uses TRBV9 with TRBJ2-5; no definite D call. CDR1 is SGDLS, CDR2 YYNGEE, per germline. V was pared by 2 bases and J by 0 bases, with 5 bases between. This CDR3 spans 13 amino acids.

The sample holds a few counts of this clone. This rearrangement joins TRBV5-1 to TRBJ2-7; TRBD2 aligns across 12 bases. Germline CDR1 is SGHRS and CDR2 is YFSETQ. The CDR3 extends over 15 amino acids. J was trimmed by 5 bases and V by 4 bases; bases with no gene match: 7. CDR3 region: CASSPTTSGSDEQYF. In DNA form, the CDR3 reads TGCGCCAGCAGCCCAACGACTAGCGGGAGTGACGAGCAGTACTTC.

This rearrangement joins TRBV10-3 to TRBJ1-2; perhaps TRBD1 as D (5 bases). This CDR3 region has 13 residues. Germline V gene lookup returns CDR1 ENHRY and CDR2 SYGVKD. V was shortened by 4 bases and J by 2 bases, with 8 bases between the two germline ends. CDR3 sequence: CAISGAGNYGYTF. The CDR3 nucleotides are TGTGCCATCAGTGGTGCAGGGAACTATGGCTACACCTTC.

The sample holds one count of this clone. This chain links TRBV5-1 with TRBJ2-7, with D perhaps TRBD1 (5 bases). The V and J ends lost 7 bases and 5 bases respectively, with 25 bases between them. This CDR3 spans 16 amino acids. Germline values: CDR1 SGHRS, CDR2 YFSETQ. For the CDR3, the DNA is TGCGCCAGCCGAGATGGGGCCTCCGAGCTGGTGAACGAGCAGTACTTC. This codes for CASRDGASELVNEQYF.